The 22 T cell receptor beta chains below come from one sample, sequenced in a study of cytomegalovirus exposure and HLA in healthy donors. PCR was performed using 60 Vbeta and 13 Jbeta primers. The method was immunoSEQ multiplex PCR; TCRdb's version includes in-frame clones alone and lacks a portion of them. The sample comprises approximately 120,000 clones, around 77% of which are singletons, and around 13% rests with the top ten. Material: PBMCs. These receptors were collected from a middle-aged woman in good health and CMV-seropositive.

The chain recombines TRBV10-3 with TRBJ2-7; 7 bases line up with TRBD2. After removal of 2 bases from V and 1 base from J, the junction contained 5 bases not matched to a gene. The CDR3 is made up of 15 amino acids. Germline assignment: CDR1 ENHRY and CDR2 SYGVKD. The CDR3 reads CAISEAGEASYEQYF. CDR3 nucleotide sequence: TGTGCCATCAGTGAGGCGGGAGAGGCGTCCTACGAGCAGTACTTC.

This clone was recorded at least ten times. The chain recombines TRBV7-9 with TRBJ2-2, with TRBD1 identical over 12 bases. The CDR3 is 15 amino acids. Germline V lookup: CDR1 SEHNR, CDR2 FQNEAQ (reference sequence). V trimming: 6 bases; J trimming: 6 bases; junction bases outside the gene matches: 5. CDR3 in DNA: TGTGCCAGCAGTTTCGGGACAGGGGGCCCCGGGGAGCTGTTTTTT. Amino acid sequence: CASSFGTGGPGELFF.

The rearrangement joins TRBV5-5 to TRBJ1-4; the D gene is possibly TRBD1 (6 bases). This CDR3 has 13 residues. Trimming cost V 4 bases and J 5 bases, with 9 bases left between them. Germline V CDR1 and CDR2: SGHKS, YYEKEE (reference sequence). CDR3 loop: CASSGGQNEKLFF. CDR3 DNA sequence: TGTGCCAGCAGCGGAGGACAGAATGAAAAACTGTTTTTT.

This chain connects TRBV28 to TRBJ2-7; weak D call: TRBD2 (5 bases). Between the trimmed V and J ends, which lost 2 bases and 5 bases, there was a span of 19 bases. The CDR3 is 16 residues long. The V gene's germline CDR1 is MDHEN and CDR2 SYDVKM. The CDR3 spells CASSLGSASNPHEQYF. CDR3 bases: TGTGCCAGCAGTTTAGGGTCGGCTAGCAATCCCCACGAGCAGTACTTC.

The V call is TRBV27, the J call TRBJ1-2; 10 bases are shared with TRBD1. Germline CDR1 and CDR2: MNHEY and SMNVEV (reference sequence). V shed 5 bases, J shed 2 bases, and the junction held 5 bases outside the gene matches. The CDR3 extends over 15 amino acids. CDR3 nucleotide sequence: TGTGCCAGCAGTCCTCGGGACAGGGGAAACTATGGCTACACCTTC. This translates into CASSPRDRGNYGYTF.

J is TRBJ2-3 and V is TRBV5-6; 11 positions agree with TRBD1. The CDR3 has 16 residues. Per germline, CDR1 SGHDT and CDR2 YYEEEE. V shed 4 bases, J shed 6 bases, and the junction held 10 bases outside the gene matches. CDR3 sequence reads: CASSIKDRGPFDTQYF. Written as DNA, the CDR3 is TGTGCCAGCAGCATAAAGGACAGGGGGCCCTTTGATACGCAGTATTTT. The full variable domain, in which reference TRBV5-6 and TRBJ2-3 provide the parts outside the CDR3, is DAGVTQSPTHLIKTRGQQVTLRCSPKSGHDTVSWYQQALGQGPQFIFQYYEEEERQRGNFPDRFSGHQFPNYSSELNVNALLLGDSALYLCASSIKDRGPFDTQYFGPGTRLTVL.

The CDR3 region is CASSLVGQAGELFF. As DNA, the CDR3 is TGCGCCAGCAGCTTGGTGGGGCAGGCCGGGGAGCTGTTTTTT. This rearrangement joins TRBV5-1 to TRBJ2-2, with D tentatively TRBD1 (5 bases). The ends were cut back, 0 bases at V and 6 bases at J, with 9 bases in the middle. The V gene's germline CDR1 is SGHRS and CDR2 YFSETQ. The CDR3 extends over 14 amino acids.

This clone was observed a few times. The chain recombines TRBV7-2 with TRBJ2-4; 10 positions agree with TRBD2. Germline CDR1 reads SGHTA; CDR2 reads FQGNSA. Trimming removed 5 bases from V and 0 bases from J; junction bases left unmatched: 13. The CDR3 totals 19 residues. This CDR3 is CASSVSGTSDSLAKNIQYF. In DNA form, the CDR3 reads TGTGCCAGCAGCGTGTCCGGGACTAGCGACTCTCTAGCCAAAAACATTCAGTACTTC.

This clone has more than one count but fewer than ten. The J gene is TRBJ2-1, the V gene TRBV28; 11 bases are a match to TRBD2. With V trimmed by 7 bases and J by 7 bases, 6 bases remained unmatched. Germline lookup yields CDR1 MDHEN and CDR2 SYDVKM. The CDR3 totals 14 residues. The CDR3 nucleotides read TGTGCCAGCAACCCTAGCGGGAGGACGAATGAGCAGTTCTTC. Encoded protein: CASNPSGRTNEQFF.

The chain uses TRBV10-3 and TRBJ2-3; D gene uncertain. Germline loops: CDR1 ENHRY, CDR2 SYGVKD. The V end was cut by 3 bases, the J end by 6 bases, with 10 bases between. The CDR3 covers 13 residues. As DNA, the CDR3 is TGTGCCATCAGTGATCCCCAGGTGGATACGCAGTATTTT. Its translation: CAISDPQVDTQYF.

The chain couples TRBV2 to TRBJ2-6; TRBD2 might be the D (6 bases). With 8 bases removed from V and 15 bases from J, the gap between germline ends came to 14 bases. The CDR3 is 11 amino acids. The germline V gene has CDR1 SNHLY and CDR2 FYNNEI. The CDR3 loop reads CASSGVRDLTF. The CDR3 DNA sequence: TGTGCCAGCTCGGGAGTTCGGGACCTGACTTTC.

The chain combines TRBV7-8 with TRBJ2-6; D not resolved. The CDR3 spans 17 residues. The germline V and J ends were trimmed by 2 bases and 0 bases, with 11 bases remaining between them. Germline CDR1 reads SGHVS; CDR2 reads FQNEAQ. DNA for the CDR3: TGTGCCAGCAGCTTACGTGCCCCCAGCTCTGGGGCCAACGTCCTGACTTTC. Translating it yields CASSLRAPSSGANVLTF.

This clone was counted at least ten times. This sequence joins TRBV19 and TRBJ2-7; 9 nucleotides line up with TRBD2. V was pared by 3 bases and J by 0 bases, with 3 bases of the junction left unmatched. The CDR3 loop spans 15 amino acids. Germline CDR1 and CDR2: LNHDA and SQIVND (reference sequence). CDR3 nucleotides: TGTGCCAGTAGTATCAGCGGGAGGTCCTCCTACGAGCAGTACTTC. Protein: CASSISGRSSYEQYF.

The chain couples TRBV6-4 to TRBJ1-5; TRBD1 agrees at 9 bases. Germline CDR1 and CDR2: MRHNA and SNTAGT. The CDR3 contains 15 residues. V dropped 6 bases and J dropped 3; count of bases not matched to a gene: 6. The DNA for the CDR3 is TGTGCCAGCAGCCGCACAGGGGGCGACAATCAGCCCCAGCATTTT. Its translation: CASSRTGGDNQPQHF.

This clone was seen just once. This rearrangement joins TRBV28 to TRBJ2-1; 8 nucleotides align to TRBD2. The germline V gene has CDR1 MDHEN and CDR2 SYDVKM. The CDR3 extends over 14 amino acids. The J segment lost 9 bases and the V segment lost 5 bases, leaving 9 bases of the junction unmatched. The DNA of the CDR3 is TGTGCCAGCAGTCAGGTGGGGACTAGACGTGAGCAGTTCTTC. Amino acid sequence: CASSQVGTRREQFF.

This clone was picked up one time. V is TRBV30 and J is TRBJ1-2, with 12 bases aligning to TRBD1. Germline CDR1 reads GTSNPN; CDR2 reads SVGIG (reference sequence). This CDR3 has 14 residues. J was trimmed by 7 bases and V by 2 bases; bases with no gene match: 5. This chain's CDR3 is CAWSPGQGARGYTF. The CDR3 DNA is TGTGCCTGGAGTCCGGGACAGGGGGCCCGTGGCTACACCTTC. Together with reference TRBV30 and TRBJ1-2, the CDR3 gives the full variable domain: SQTIHQWPATLVQPVGSPLSLECTVEGTSNPNLYWYRQAAGRGLQLLFYSVGIGQISSEVPQNLSASRPQDRQFILSSKKLLLSDSGFYLCAWSPGQGARGYTFGSGTRLTVV.

This clone was observed a few times. The chain uses TRBV5-4 and TRBJ1-1, with 10 nucleotides matching TRBD1. Germline V gene sequence: CDR1 SGHNT, CDR2 YYREEE (reference sequence). This CDR3 contains 14 residues. The V and J ends lost 4 bases and 2 bases, in that order; junction bases with no gene match: 2. The CDR3 sequence: CASSPTGGNTEAFF. CDR3 nucleotides: TGTGCCAGCAGCCCGACAGGGGGCAACACTGAAGCTTTCTTT. Full variable domain (outside the CDR3, taken from reference TRBV5-4 and TRBJ1-1): ETGVTQSPTHLIKTRGQQVTLRCSSQSGHNTVSWYQQALGQGPQFIFQYYREEENGRGNFPPRFSGLQFPNYSSELNVNALELDDSALYLCASSPTGGNTEAFFGQGTRLTVV.

The rearrangement links TRBV5-8 to TRBJ1-5; no reliable D call. The germline CDR1 and CDR2 sequences are SGHTS and YDEGEE. The V and J ends lost 0 bases and 10 bases respectively, with 8 bases between them. The CDR3 contains 12 residues. This CDR3 is CASSLVSSPQHF. The CDR3 nucleotides are TGTGCCAGCAGCTTGGTGTCGTCTCCCCAGCATTTT.

The chain has TRBV7-2 and TRBJ2-2, with a tentative D call TRBD2 (5 bases). The CDR3 runs 16 residues. The V end was cut by 2 bases, the J end by 0 bases, with 10 bases between. The germline V gene encodes CDR1 SGHTA and CDR2 FQGNSA. CDR3 sequence: CASSLSADANTGELFF. The CDR3 DNA reads TGTGCCAGCAGCTTATCAGCGGACGCGAACACCGGGGAGCTGTTTTTT.

The CDR3 DNA reads as TGCGCCAGCAGCTTACTAGCGGGAGGGCCGGGAAATGAGCAGTTCTTC. Protein product: CASSLLAGGPGNEQFF. The chain links TRBV5-1 to TRBJ2-1, with 13 bases that match TRBD2. The CDR3 runs 16 residues. Germline assignment: CDR1 SGHRS and CDR2 YFSETQ. V lost 2 bases and J lost 7; bases outside the gene matches: 6.

The V gene is TRBV28, the J gene TRBJ2-7; D gene ambiguous. The CDR3 covers 12 residues. V was cut by 6 bases and J by 0 bases, with 6 bases left in between. The V gene's germline CDR1 is MDHEN and CDR2 SYDVKM. In DNA, the CDR3 is TGTGCCAGCAGGGGCCCCTCCTACGAGCAGTACTTC. It yields the protein CASRGPSYEQYF.

The rearrangement links TRBV5-1 to TRBJ2-1, with unresolved D. This CDR3 spans 15 amino acids. CDR1 is SGHRS, CDR2 YFSETQ, per germline. V was trimmed by 1 base and J by 0 bases, leaving 8 bases between them. CDR3 nucleotides: TGCGCCAGCAGCTTGTCACCCAGCTCCTACAATGAGCAGTTCTTC. As protein: CASSLSPSSYNEQFF.